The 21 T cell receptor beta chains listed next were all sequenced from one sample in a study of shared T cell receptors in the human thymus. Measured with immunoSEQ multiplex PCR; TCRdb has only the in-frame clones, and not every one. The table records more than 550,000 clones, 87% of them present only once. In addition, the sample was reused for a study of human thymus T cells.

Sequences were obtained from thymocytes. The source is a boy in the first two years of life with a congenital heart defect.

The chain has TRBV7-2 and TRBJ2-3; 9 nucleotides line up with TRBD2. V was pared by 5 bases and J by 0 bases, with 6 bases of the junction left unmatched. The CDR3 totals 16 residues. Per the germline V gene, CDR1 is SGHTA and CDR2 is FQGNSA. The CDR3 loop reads CASSKLAGSSTDTQYF. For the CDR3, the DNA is TGTGCCAGCAGCAAACTAGCGGGTTCTAGCACAGATACGCAGTATTTT.

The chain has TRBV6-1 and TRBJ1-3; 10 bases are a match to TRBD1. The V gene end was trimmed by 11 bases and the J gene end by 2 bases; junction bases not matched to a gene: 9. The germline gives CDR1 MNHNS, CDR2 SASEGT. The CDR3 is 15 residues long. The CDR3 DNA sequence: TGTGCCGGCGCCTATGACAGGGGGCCTGGAAACACCATATATTTT. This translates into CAGAYDRGPGNTIYF.

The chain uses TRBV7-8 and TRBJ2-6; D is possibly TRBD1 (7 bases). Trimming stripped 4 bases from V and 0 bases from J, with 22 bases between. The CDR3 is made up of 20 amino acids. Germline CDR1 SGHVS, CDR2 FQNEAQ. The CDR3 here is CASSYKIGGTVDSGANVLTF. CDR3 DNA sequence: TGTGCCAGCAGCTACAAAATAGGGGGGACAGTGGACTCTGGGGCCAACGTCCTGACTTTC. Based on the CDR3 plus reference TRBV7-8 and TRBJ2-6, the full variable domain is GAGVSQSPRYKVAKRGQDVALRCDPISGHVSLFWYQQALGQGPEFLTYFQNEAQLDKSGLPSDRFFAERPEGSVSTLKIQRTQQEDSAVYLCASSYKIGGTVDSGANVLTFGAGSRLTVL.

CDR3 sequence reads: CASSPGTEDQPQHF. The CDR3 DNA reads as TGTGCCAGCAGCCCCGGGACAGAGGATCAGCCCCAGCATTTT. The chain couples TRBV7-2 to TRBJ1-5, with 7 bases that match TRBD1. V lost 5 bases, J lost 5 bases, and 6 bases stayed unmatched. This CDR3 comprises 14 residues. The germline CDR1 and CDR2 sequences are SGHTA and FQGNSA.

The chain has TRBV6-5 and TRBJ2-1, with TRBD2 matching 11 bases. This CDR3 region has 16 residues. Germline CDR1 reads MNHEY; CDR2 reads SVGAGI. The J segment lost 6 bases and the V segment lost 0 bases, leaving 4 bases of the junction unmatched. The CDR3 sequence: CASSYSPSGRTNEQFF. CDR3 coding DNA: TGTGCCAGCAGTTACTCCCCTAGCGGGAGGACCAATGAGCAGTTCTTC.

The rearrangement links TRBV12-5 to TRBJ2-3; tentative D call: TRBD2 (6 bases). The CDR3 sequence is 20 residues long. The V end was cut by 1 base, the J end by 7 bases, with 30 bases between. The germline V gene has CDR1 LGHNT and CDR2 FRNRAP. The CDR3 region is CASGLAEKPGTHENCHTQYF. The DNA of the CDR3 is TGTGCTAGTGGTTTGGCCGAGAAGCCCGGGACTCACGAAAATTGCCATACGCAGTATTTT.

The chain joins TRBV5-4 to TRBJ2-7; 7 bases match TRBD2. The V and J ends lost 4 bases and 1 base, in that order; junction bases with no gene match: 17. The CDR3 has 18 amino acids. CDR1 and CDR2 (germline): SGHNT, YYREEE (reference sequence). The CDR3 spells CASSLFEDGERDSYEQYF. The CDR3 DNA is TGTGCCAGCAGCCTCTTCGAGGATGGGGAGCGGGATTCCTACGAGCAGTACTTC.

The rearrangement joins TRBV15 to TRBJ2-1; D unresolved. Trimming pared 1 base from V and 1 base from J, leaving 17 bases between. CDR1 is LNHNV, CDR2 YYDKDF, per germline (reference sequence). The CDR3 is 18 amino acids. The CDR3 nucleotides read TGTGCCACCAGCAGAGTAAGCCCCCATAGCCTATCCTACAATGAGCAGTTCTTC. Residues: CATSRVSPHSLSYNEQFF.

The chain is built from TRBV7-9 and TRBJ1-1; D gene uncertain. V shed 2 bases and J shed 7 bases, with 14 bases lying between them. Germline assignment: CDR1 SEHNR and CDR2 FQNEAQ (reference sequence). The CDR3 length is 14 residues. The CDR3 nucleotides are TGTGCCAGCAGCTTAAGTCCCGCGGGGAGTGAAGCTTTCTTT. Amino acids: CASSLSPAGSEAFF. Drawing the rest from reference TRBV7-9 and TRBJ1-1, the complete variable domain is DTGVSQNPRHKITKRGQNVTFRCDPISEHNRLYWYRQTLGQGPEFLTYFQNEAQLEKSRLLSDRFSAERPKGSFSTLEIQRTEQGDSAMYLCASSLSPAGSEAFFGQGTRLTVV.

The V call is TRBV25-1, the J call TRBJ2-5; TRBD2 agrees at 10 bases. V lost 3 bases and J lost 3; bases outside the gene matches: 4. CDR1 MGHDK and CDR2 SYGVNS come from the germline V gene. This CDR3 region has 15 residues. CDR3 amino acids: CASSDPGLAKETQYF. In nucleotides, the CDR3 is TGTGCCAGCAGTGACCCGGGACTAGCGAAAGAGACCCAGTACTTC.

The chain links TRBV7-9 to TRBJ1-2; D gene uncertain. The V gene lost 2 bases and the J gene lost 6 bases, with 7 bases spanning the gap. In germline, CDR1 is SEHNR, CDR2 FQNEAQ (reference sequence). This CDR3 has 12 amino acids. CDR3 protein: CASSLITNGYTF. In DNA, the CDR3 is TGTGCCAGCAGCTTAATTACTAATGGCTACACCTTC.

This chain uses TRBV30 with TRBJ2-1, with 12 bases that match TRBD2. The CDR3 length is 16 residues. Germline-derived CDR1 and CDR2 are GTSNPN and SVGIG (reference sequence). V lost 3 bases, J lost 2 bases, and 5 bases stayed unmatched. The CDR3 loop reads CAWRPGLAGTYNEQFF. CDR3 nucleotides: TGTGCCTGGAGACCCGGACTAGCGGGAACCTACAATGAGCAGTTCTTC. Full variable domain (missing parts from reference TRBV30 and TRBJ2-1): SQTIHQWPATLVQPVGSPLSLECTVEGTSNPNLYWYRQAAGRGLQLLFYSVGIGQISSEVPQNLSASRPQDRQFILSSKKLLLSDSGFYLCAWRPGLAGTYNEQFFGPGTRLTVL.

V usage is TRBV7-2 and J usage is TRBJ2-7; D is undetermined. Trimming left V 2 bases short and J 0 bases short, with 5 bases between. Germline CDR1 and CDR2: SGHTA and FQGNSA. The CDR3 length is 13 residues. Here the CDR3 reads CASSLPTSYEQYF. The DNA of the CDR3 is TGTGCCAGCAGCTTACCTACCTCCTACGAGCAGTACTTC.

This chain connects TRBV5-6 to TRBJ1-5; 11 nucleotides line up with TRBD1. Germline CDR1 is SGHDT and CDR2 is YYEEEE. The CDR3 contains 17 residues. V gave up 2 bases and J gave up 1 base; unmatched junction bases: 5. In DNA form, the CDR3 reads TGTGCCAGCAGCTTACTCGGGGACAGGGGGAGCAATCAGCCCCAGCATTTT. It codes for CASSLLGDRGSNQPQHF.

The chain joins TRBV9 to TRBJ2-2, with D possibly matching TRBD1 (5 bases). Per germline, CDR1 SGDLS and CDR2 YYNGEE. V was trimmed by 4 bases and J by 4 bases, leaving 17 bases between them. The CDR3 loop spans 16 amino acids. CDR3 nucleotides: TGTGCCAGCAGCCTCAGGGCTACCAAGATCACCGGGGAGCTGTTTTTT. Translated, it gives CASSLRATKITGELFF.

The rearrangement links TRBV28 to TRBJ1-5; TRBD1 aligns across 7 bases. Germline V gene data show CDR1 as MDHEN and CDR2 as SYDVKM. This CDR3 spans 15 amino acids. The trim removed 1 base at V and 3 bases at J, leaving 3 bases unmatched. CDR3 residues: CASSLFRGDNQPQHF. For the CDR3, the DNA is TGTGCCAGCAGTTTATTCAGGGGGGACAATCAGCCCCAGCATTTT.

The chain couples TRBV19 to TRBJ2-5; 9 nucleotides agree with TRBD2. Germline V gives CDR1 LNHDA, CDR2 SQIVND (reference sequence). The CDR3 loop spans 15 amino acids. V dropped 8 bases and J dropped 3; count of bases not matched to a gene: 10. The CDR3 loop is CASGKAGGGEETQYF. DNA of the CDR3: TGTGCCAGTGGCAAAGCGGGAGGCGGGGAAGAGACCCAGTACTTC.

The CDR3 DNA reads TGCAGCGTTGAGGGAGGGGGACCAAACAATGAGCAGTTCTTC. Translating gives CSVEGGGPNNEQFF. The chain uses TRBV29-1 and TRBJ2-1, with D perhaps TRBD2 (7 bases). From germline, CDR1 is SQVTM and CDR2 ANQGSEA. Between the trimmed V and J ends, which lost 3 bases and 5 bases, there was a span of 14 bases. The CDR3 has 14 amino acids.

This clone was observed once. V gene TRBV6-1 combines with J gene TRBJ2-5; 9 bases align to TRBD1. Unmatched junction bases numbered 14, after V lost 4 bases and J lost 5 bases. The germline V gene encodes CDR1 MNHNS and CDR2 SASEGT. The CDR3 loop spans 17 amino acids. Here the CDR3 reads CASSGLQGASSGETQYF. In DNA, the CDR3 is TGTGCCAGCAGTGGATTACAGGGGGCTAGTTCGGGTGAGACCCAGTACTTC.

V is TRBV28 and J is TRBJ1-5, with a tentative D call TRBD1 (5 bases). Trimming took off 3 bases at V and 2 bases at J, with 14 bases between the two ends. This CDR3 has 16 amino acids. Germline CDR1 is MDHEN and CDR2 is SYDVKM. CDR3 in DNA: TGTGCCAGCAGTTTGGGATCAGGGTACCGCAATCAGCCCCAGCATTTT. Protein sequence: CASSLGSGYRNQPQHF.

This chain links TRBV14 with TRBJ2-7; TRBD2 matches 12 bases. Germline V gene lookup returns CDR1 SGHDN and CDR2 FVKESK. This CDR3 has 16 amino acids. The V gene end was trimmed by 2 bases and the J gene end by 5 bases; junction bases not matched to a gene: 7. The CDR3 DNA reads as TGTGCCAGCAGCCAAAAGACTAGCGGGAGAGGTCACGAGCAGTACTTC. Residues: CASSQKTSGRGHEQYF.